This T cell receptor (beta chain) was captured by sequencing in a study of shared clonotypes between healthy human individuals. Looking at the study overall: Three CD4 naive, three CD4 memory, two CD8 naive and one CD8 memory plate were used per donor.

The study, taken as a whole, reports: Tissues were not sampled, only blood, and their repertoires likely differ. Naive subsets, compared against memory subsets, generally had larger estimated richness values. Non-shared clonotypes were found to have lower generation probabilities than the clonotypes that were shared by all four of the sorted-subset donors.

The repertoire was sequenced with immunoSEQ multiplex PCR; TCRdb's copy has only in-frame clones and lacks some. Among 950,000 to 1,100,000 clones listed, about 76% were seen once. There are 15 residues in the CDR3. Trimming pared 5 bases from V and 1 base from J, leaving 14 bases between. Germline CDR1 reads SGHTA; CDR2 reads FQGNSA. Regarding this clone: The antigen remains unidentified.

J is TRBJ2-5 and V is TRBV7-2; perhaps TRBD2 as D (5 bases). The sequenced sample consisted of memory CD4+ T cells sorted from blood. As to subset: CD45RA-negative fraction. This clonotype was sampled from a man younger than 30 in good health. The DNA for the CDR3 is TGTGCCAGCAGCGCAGAGGGTAGGGCCCAAGAGACCCAGTACTTC. The encoded protein is CASSAEGRAQETQYF.